A single sample is the source of the 18 T cell receptor beta chains below, sequenced in a study of cytomegalovirus exposure and HLA in healthy donors. The study ran its PCR with 60 Vbeta and 13 Jbeta primers. TCRdb's copy holds only in-frame clones and misses some; the assay was immunoSEQ multiplex PCR. The sample holds under 200,000 clones, 75% to 85% seen once. Sequenced material: PBMCs. These receptors originate from a man aged 50 to 59 in good health and CMV-seropositive.

This chain links TRBV28 with TRBJ1-1, with D perhaps matching TRBD1 (6 bases). Germline CDR1 and CDR2: MDHEN and SYDVKM. The CDR3 spans 13 residues. V lost 2 bases, J lost 5 bases, and 9 bases lay in between. CDR3: CASSLLGQTEAFF. CDR3 DNA: TGTGCCAGCAGTTTACTAGGACAGACTGAAGCTTTCTTT.

CDR3 DNA sequence: TGTGCCAGCAGCCCTGGACTTAGCCTCGAGCAGTACTTC. This gives the protein CASSPGLSLEQYF. The chain combines TRBV5-4 with TRBJ2-5; a weak D match, TRBD2 (5 bases). The J call may be in error: the DNA end matches TRBJ2-7 better. The CDR3 consists of 13 residues. Germline CDR1 SGHNT, CDR2 YYREEE (reference sequence).

In this sample, this clone turned up a few times. The V and J genes are TRBV18 and TRBJ2-4; 13 bases agree with TRBD2. Germline-derived CDR1 and CDR2 are KGHSH and LQKENI. The CDR3 extends over 17 amino acids. V dropped 3 bases and J dropped 5; count of bases not matched to a gene: 7. The chain's CDR3 is CASSPPLAGGPQNIQYF. In DNA form, the CDR3 reads TGTGCCAGCTCACCGCCACTAGCGGGGGGGCCCCAAAACATTCAGTACTTC.

J is TRBJ2-7 and V is TRBV11-3; 9 bases map to TRBD1. The germline V gene has CDR1 SGHNT and CDR2 YENEEA. Germline trimming cut 4 bases from V and 6 bases from J; bases unmatched to any gene: 4. CDR3 size: 13 residues. CDR3 coding DNA: TGTGCCAGCAGCTCCAACAGGGGGCCCGAGCAGTACGTC. It specifies CASSSNRGPEQYV.

This clone was seen a few times. This chain uses TRBV5-4 with TRBJ2-5; no definite D call. This CDR3 is built from 15 residues. Germline assignment: CDR1 SGHNT and CDR2 YYREEE (reference sequence). With 3 bases removed from V and 1 base from J, the gap between germline ends came to 13 bases. The CDR3 nucleotides are TGTGCCAGCAGCTCGGAAGGAGTAGTCCAAGAGACCCAGTACTTC. This gives the protein CASSSEGVVQETQYF.

The rearrangement joins TRBV6-6 to TRBJ1-2; 7 nucleotides align to TRBD1. Germline-derived CDR1 and CDR2 are MNHNY and SVGAGI (reference sequence). CDR3 size: 16 residues. V shed 5 bases, J shed 4 bases, and the junction held 13 bases outside the gene matches. The CDR3 spells CASSQQQGLSGYGYTF. For the CDR3, the DNA is TGTGCCAGCAGTCAACAACAGGGGTTATCCGGCTATGGCTACACCTTC.

This chain links TRBV6-5 with TRBJ2-7; D possibly corresponds to TRBD1 (5 bases). Between the trimmed V and J ends, which lost 6 bases and 7 bases, there was a span of 10 bases. The CDR3 runs 11 residues. The germline CDR1 and CDR2 sequences are MNHEY and SVGAGI. Here the CDR3 DNA reads TGTGCCAGCAGACTTAACAGGGAGCAGTACTTC. Translated: CASRLNREQYF.

The chain links TRBV6-1 to TRBJ2-1, with TRBD2 identical over 8 bases. Germline CDR1 and CDR2: MNHNS and SASEGT. The CDR3 is 16 residues long. Trimming cost V 0 bases and J 1 base; bases outside gene matches: 2. The chain's CDR3 is CASSEAASGSYNEQFF. Written as DNA, the CDR3 is TGTGCCAGCAGTGAAGCGGCTAGCGGGTCCTACAATGAGCAGTTCTTC.

The rearrangement joins TRBV14 to TRBJ1-2; 7 bases match TRBD1. The germline V gene encodes CDR1 SGHDN and CDR2 FVKESK. This CDR3 has 14 residues. Trimming at V came to 0 bases and at J to 5 bases, leaving 3 bases not matched to a gene. Written as DNA, the CDR3 is TGTGCCAGCAGCCAAGATAAGGGACAGTATGGCTACACCTTC. Its protein is CASSQDKGQYGYTF.

This clone was seen once. This chain links TRBV19 with TRBJ1-1; 9 nucleotides line up with TRBD1. Trimming cost V 5 bases and J 10 bases; bases outside gene matches: 11. From germline, CDR1 is LNHDA and CDR2 SQIVND (reference sequence). The CDR3 is 14 residues long. This chain's CDR3 is CASSPAGTGPRAFF. DNA of the CDR3: TGTGCCAGTAGTCCGGCCGGGACAGGGCCACGAGCTTTCTTT.

The chain carries TRBV29-1 and TRBJ2-5, with TRBD1 matching over 7 bases. The J call is uncertain, as TRBJ2-7 better fits the DNA end. The germline V gene has CDR1 SQVTM and CDR2 ANQGSEA. The CDR3 loop spans 15 amino acids. CDR3 sequence: CSVVTGQSLSYEQYF. The CDR3, as DNA: TGCAGCGTTGTTACGGGACAGAGTCTCTCCTACGAGCAGTACTTC.

This chain links TRBV9 with TRBJ1-2; D unresolved. Germline V CDR1 and CDR2: SGDLS, YYNGEE. This CDR3 contains 13 residues. Trimming removed 1 base from V and 6 bases from J, with 10 bases in between. This CDR3 reads CASSVSEEDGYTF. In DNA, the CDR3 is TGTGCCAGCAGCGTAAGTGAGGAGGATGGCTACACCTTC.

The chain employs TRBV2 and TRBJ2-5; 9 nucleotides align to TRBD1. Germline V gene sequence: CDR1 SNHLY, CDR2 FYNNEI. This CDR3 has 12 residues. Unmatched junction bases numbered 3, after V lost 6 bases and J lost 7 bases. The CDR3 DNA sequence: TGTGCCAGCAGATCGGGACAGGGGACCCAGTACTTC. It yields the protein CASRSGQGTQYF.

This chain joins TRBV7-9 and TRBJ1-2; 7 bases agree with TRBD1. Per germline, CDR1 SEHNR and CDR2 FQNEAQ (reference sequence). The length of the CDR3 is 14 residues. Germline trimming cut 4 bases from V and 7 bases from J; bases unmatched to any gene: 9. The CDR3 region is CASSSGQPTGGYTF. The CDR3 coding sequence is TGTGCCAGCAGCTCGGGACAGCCCACAGGTGGCTACACCTTC.

The sample holds a few counts of this clone. The chain recombines TRBV28 with TRBJ2-5; 12 bases match TRBD2. The CDR3 is 16 residues long. CDR1 and CDR2 from the germline V gene are MDHEN and SYDVKM. The V and J ends lost 4 bases and 5 bases, in that order; junction bases with no gene match: 8. CDR3 nucleotides: TGTGCCAGCAGTTCCCAGACTAGCGGGAGTAGGGAGACCCAGTACTTC. Translation: CASSSQTSGSRETQYF.

The gene calls are TRBV30 and TRBJ1-3, with D unclear. V was pared by 4 bases and J by 0 bases, with 10 bases between. This CDR3 is 14 amino acids long. Germline assignment: CDR1 GTSNPN and CDR2 SVGIG (reference sequence). For the CDR3, the DNA is TGTGCCTGGACCCAGACTTTCTCTGGAAACACCATATATTTT. This codes for CAWTQTFSGNTIYF. Combining the CDR3 with reference TRBV30 and TRBJ1-3 gives the whole variable domain SQTIHQWPATLVQPVGSPLSLECTVEGTSNPNLYWYRQAAGRGLQLLFYSVGIGQISSEVPQNLSASRPQDRQFILSSKKLLLSDSGFYLCAWTQTFSGNTIYFGEGSWLTVV.

This chain connects TRBV27 to TRBJ1-1, with a possible D match to TRBD1 (5 bases). Germline loops: CDR1 MNHEY, CDR2 SMNVEV (reference sequence). The V gene lost 6 bases and the J gene lost 0 bases, with 32 bases spanning the gap. The CDR3 is made up of 21 amino acids. The CDR3 region has the DNA TGTGCCAGCAGATCCCTACCGGGACTGCCGAGGGCAGGTCCCTTGAACACTGAAGCTTTCTTT. It is translated as CASRSLPGLPRAGPLNTEAFF.

The genes are TRBV19 and TRBJ1-5, with TRBD1 matching over 7 bases. The germline V gene encodes CDR1 LNHDA and CDR2 SQIVND (reference sequence). This CDR3 region has 15 residues. V dropped 3 bases and J dropped 5; count of bases not matched to a gene: 7. CDR3 sequence (DNA): TGTGCCAGTAGTATGGGTAGGGGGCCCTATCAGCCCCAGCATTTT. This gives the protein CASSMGRGPYQPQHF.